Shown below are 17 T cell receptor beta chains from a single sample sequenced in a study of cytomegalovirus exposure and HLA in healthy donors. In the PCR, 60 Vbeta and 13 Jbeta primers were used. TCRdb keeps only in-frame clones here, not all; method: immunoSEQ multiplex PCR. The sample contains 130,000 to 150,000 clones, 73% of which appear only once. Source material: PBMCs. The source is a woman in her thirties or forties in good health and CMV-seronegative.

CDR3 amino acids: CASGPPGGQDYYGYTF. The CDR3 DNA is TGTGCTAGTGGCCCCCCGGGCGGACAGGACTACTATGGCTACACCTTC. The chain recombines TRBV12-5 with TRBJ1-2, with TRBD1 identical over 7 bases. CDR3 length equals 16 residues. Germline trimming cut 6 bases from V and 3 bases from J; bases unmatched to any gene: 13. The germline CDR1 and CDR2 sequences are LGHNT and FRNRAP.

The chain uses TRBV13 and TRBJ1-2, with D possibly matching TRBD1 (6 bases). This CDR3 contains 14 residues. V lost 5 bases and J 2 bases, leaving 12 bases between the germline ends. Germline V gene data show CDR1 as PRHDT and CDR2 as FYEKMQ (reference sequence). The CDR3 DNA reads as TGTGCCAGCAGCCCACCGGGGGGCAACTATGGCTACACCTTC. The encoded protein is CASSPPGGNYGYTF.

This chain uses TRBV4-3 with TRBJ2-3; possibly TRBD2 for D (6 bases). Germline assignment: CDR1 LGHNA and CDR2 YSLEER. V gave up 0 bases and J gave up 5 bases, with 18 bases separating them. The CDR3 totals 17 residues. The CDR3: CASSQDSNGGMGDTQYF. CDR3 nucleotide sequence: TGCGCCAGCAGCCAAGATTCTAACGGGGGAATGGGAGATACGCAGTATTTT.

The chain carries TRBV2 and TRBJ1-5, with D perhaps matching TRBD1 (5 bases). This CDR3 has 14 amino acids. Between the trimmed V and J ends, which lost 0 bases and 7 bases, there was a span of 10 bases. Germline V gene lookup returns CDR1 SNHLY and CDR2 FYNNEI. CDR3 nucleotide sequence: TGTGCCAGCAGTGAAGCGGCGGGGGTGCAGCCCCAGCATTTT. Its translation: CASSEAAGVQPQHF.

The rearrangement joins TRBV10-3 to TRBJ2-2, with D unresolved. Germline values: CDR1 ENHRY, CDR2 SYGVKD. The CDR3 covers 13 residues. V was cut by 4 bases and J by 9 bases, with 12 bases left in between. For the CDR3, the DNA is TGTGCCATCAGTGCGGCGGCTGCCCGGGAGCTGTTTTTT. This codes for CAISAAAARELFF.

The V call is TRBV28, the J call TRBJ1-1; 7 positions agree with TRBD1. This CDR3 is 14 amino acids long. CDR1 MDHEN and CDR2 SYDVKM come from the germline V gene. Trimming took 5 bases from V and 6 from J; bases not matched to a gene: 9. The CDR3 sequence is CASSLAEGAAEAFF. The DNA for the CDR3 is TGTGCCAGCAGTCTGGCGGAGGGGGCCGCTGAAGCTTTCTTT.

This chain connects TRBV10-3 to TRBJ2-7; 7 bases map to TRBD1. CDR3 size: 15 residues. V shed 4 bases, J shed 3 bases, and the junction held 9 bases outside the gene matches. Germline lookup yields CDR1 ENHRY and CDR2 SYGVKD. The CDR3 here is CAISARQGVSYEQYF. In DNA, the CDR3 is TGTGCCATCAGTGCGAGACAGGGCGTTAGCTACGAGCAGTACTTC.

This clone is a singleton in its sample. The J gene is TRBJ2-1, the V gene TRBV7-2, with 10 bases lining up with TRBD2. CDR3 length equals 15 residues. Germline V lookup: CDR1 SGHTA, CDR2 FQGNSA. V dropped 5 bases and J dropped 3; count of bases not matched to a gene: 4. The CDR3 spells CASSPLAGVYNEQFF. In nucleotides, the CDR3 is TGTGCCAGCAGCCCTCTAGCGGGGGTCTACAATGAGCAGTTCTTC.

In its sample, this clone was seen a few times. The chain employs TRBV6-5 and TRBJ1-2; 7 bases fit TRBD1. V lost 2 bases, J lost 6 bases, and 9 bases stayed unmatched. The germline V gene encodes CDR1 MNHEY and CDR2 SVGAGI. CDR3 length equals 15 residues. CDR3 bases: TGTGCCAGCAGTTACGGCCACAGGGGACGAAATGGCTACACCTTC. Residues: CASSYGHRGRNGYTF.

The chain combines TRBV6-8 with TRBJ2-3; TRBD2 aligns across 11 bases. The CDR3 consists of 19 residues. Germline values: CDR1 MNHGY, CDR2 SAAAGT. The trim removed 0 bases at V and 5 bases at J, leaving 13 bases unmatched. CDR3 sequence: CASSYSRLLAGGQGDTQYF. The CDR3 DNA sequence: TGTGCCAGCAGTTACTCGAGGCTGTTAGCGGGGGGGCAAGGAGATACGCAGTATTTT.

This sequence joins TRBV19 and TRBJ2-7; D might be TRBD2 (6 bases). The CDR3 is 16 amino acids. Germline V gene sequence: CDR1 LNHDA, CDR2 SQIVND (reference sequence). V shed 0 bases and J shed 3 bases, with 15 bases lying between them. CDR3 residues: CASSIDLRRRDYEQYV. In DNA form, the CDR3 reads TGTGCCAGTAGTATAGATCTAAGGAGGCGGGACTACGAGCAGTACGTC.

The rearrangement uses TRBV4-1 and TRBJ2-2; unclear D gene. V lost 0 bases and J 4 bases, leaving 12 bases between the germline ends. In germline, CDR1 is MGHRA, CDR2 YSYEKL. This CDR3 is 16 amino acids long. The CDR3 reads CASSQDPVASTGELFF. The CDR3, as DNA: TGCGCCAGCAGCCAAGATCCGGTAGCCAGCACCGGGGAGCTGTTTTTT.

V gene TRBV27 combines with J gene TRBJ2-2; 8 nucleotides align to TRBD1. The germline V gene encodes CDR1 MNHEY and CDR2 SMNVEV (reference sequence). This CDR3 is 15 amino acids long. V shed 5 bases, J shed 4 bases, and the junction held 6 bases outside the gene matches. The CDR3 bases are TGTGCCAGCAGTACAGGGACAGGTGGCACCGGGGAGCTGTTTTTT. Translated: CASSTGTGGTGELFF.

V is TRBV27 and J is TRBJ1-2; D gene unclear. The ends were cut back, 2 bases at V and 6 bases at J, with 10 bases in the middle. Germline V gene lookup returns CDR1 MNHEY and CDR2 SMNVEV (reference sequence). This CDR3 has 13 amino acids. DNA for the CDR3: TGTGCCAGCAGTTTACGGAGATTCGATGGCTACACCTTC. Translation: CASSLRRFDGYTF.

The J gene is TRBJ1-1, the V gene TRBV18, with a possible D match to TRBD1 (5 bases). In germline, CDR1 is KGHSH, CDR2 LQKENI. The CDR3 spans 16 residues. The V gene lost 0 bases and the J gene lost 4 bases, with 15 bases spanning the gap. CDR3 sequence: CASSPPVAGLGTEAFF. For the CDR3, the DNA is TGTGCCAGCTCACCACCGGTTGCGGGGCTCGGCACTGAAGCTTTCTTT.

This clone was seen a handful of times. This rearrangement joins TRBV6-6 to TRBJ1-2; 7 nucleotides agree with TRBD1. The CDR3 extends over 14 amino acids. The germline V gene has CDR1 MNHNY and CDR2 SVGAGI (reference sequence). The J segment lost 0 bases and the V segment lost 2 bases, leaving 0 bases of the junction unmatched. Here the CDR3 reads CASSYGTANYGYTF. DNA of the CDR3: TGTGCCAGCAGTTACGGGACAGCTAACTATGGCTACACCTTC.

The CDR3 here is CASSLLGSGGSTHTDTQYF. The CDR3, as DNA: TGTGCCAGCAGCTTACTGGGTAGCGGGGGGTCGACCCACACAGATACGCAGTATTTT. The chain links TRBV7-9 to TRBJ2-3, with 10 bases matching TRBD2. In germline, CDR1 is SEHNR, CDR2 FQNEAQ (reference sequence). The V and J ends lost 2 bases and 2 bases, in that order; junction bases with no gene match: 13. The CDR3 is made up of 19 amino acids.